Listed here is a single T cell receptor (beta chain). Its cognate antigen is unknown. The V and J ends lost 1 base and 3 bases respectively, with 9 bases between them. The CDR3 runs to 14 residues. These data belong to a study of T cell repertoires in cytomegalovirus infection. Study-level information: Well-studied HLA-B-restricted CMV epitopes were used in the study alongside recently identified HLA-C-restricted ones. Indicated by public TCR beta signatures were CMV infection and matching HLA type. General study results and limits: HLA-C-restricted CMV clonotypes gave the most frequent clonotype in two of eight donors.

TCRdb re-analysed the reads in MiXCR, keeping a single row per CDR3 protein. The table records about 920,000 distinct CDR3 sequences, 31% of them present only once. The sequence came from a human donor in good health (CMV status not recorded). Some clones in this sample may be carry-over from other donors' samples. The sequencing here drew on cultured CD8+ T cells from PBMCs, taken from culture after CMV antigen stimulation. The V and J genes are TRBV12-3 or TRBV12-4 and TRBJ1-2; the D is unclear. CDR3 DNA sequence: TGTGCCAGCAGTTTAGACCACGGAGACTATGGCTACACCTTC. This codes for CASSLDHGDYGYTF.